What follows are 5 T cell receptor beta chains derived from one specimen sequenced in a study of OX40 agonist ivuxolimab in advanced cancers. Some clones are missing from TCRdb's copy, which holds only in-frame ones; the method was immunoSEQ multiplex PCR. The data show under 85,000 clones, with around 94% seen just once and approximately 10% held by the top ten. The input for sequencing was CD4+ or CD8+ T cells sorted from blood, taken in a trial of the OX40 agonist ivuxolimab. All receptors come from an adult with an advanced solid tumor such as melanoma, head and neck, liver or kidney cancer.

The chain employs TRBV6-5 and TRBJ1-1; no clear D gene. The germline V gene encodes CDR1 MNHEY and CDR2 SVGAGI. Trimming shortened V by 0 bases and J by 4 bases, and 12 bases separated the two germline ends. This CDR3 has 15 amino acids. CDR3 sequence reads: CASSYSQAHGTEAFF. The CDR3 DNA reads TGTGCCAGCAGTTACTCTCAGGCCCATGGCACTGAAGCTTTCTTT.

This clone was recorded only once. The chain joins TRBV4-3 to TRBJ2-1, with 9 bases identical to TRBD2. The germline gives CDR1 LGHNA, CDR2 YSLEER. The CDR3 sequence is 14 residues long. V lost 1 base and J lost 5; bases outside the gene matches: 0. CDR3 amino acids: CASSQGTSDNEQFF. The CDR3, as DNA: TGCGCCAGCAGCCAAGGGACTAGCGACAATGAGCAGTTCTTC.

V and J are TRBV4-3 and TRBJ1-2; 7 bases align to TRBD1. The CDR3 covers 19 residues. Trimming removed 0 bases from V and 5 bases from J; junction bases left unmatched: 18. Germline loops: CDR1 LGHNA, CDR2 YSLEER. CDR3 sequence reads: CASSQDPGQGEIERYGYTF. CDR3 DNA sequence: TGCGCCAGCAGCCAAGATCCTGGGCAGGGGGAAATTGAACGGTATGGCTACACCTTC.

V usage is TRBV7-9 and J usage is TRBJ1-1; weak D call: TRBD1 (5 bases). This CDR3 spans 14 amino acids. Germline assignment: CDR1 SEHNR and CDR2 FQNEAQ (reference sequence). V was cut by 7 bases and J by 3 bases, with 15 bases left in between. CDR3 sequence: CASIPSGMDTEAFF. The CDR3 nucleotides are TGTGCCAGCATCCCATCAGGGATGGACACTGAAGCTTTCTTT.

V is TRBV30 and J is TRBJ1-5, with D perhaps TRBD1 (6 bases). V lost 1 base and J lost 1, with 17 bases in between. In germline, CDR1 is GTSNPN, CDR2 SVGIG (reference sequence). This CDR3 region has 17 residues. The CDR3 is CAWSADAGTRSNQPQHF. The DNA for the CDR3 is TGTGCCTGGAGTGCTGATGCCGGGACAAGGAGCAATCAGCCCCAGCATTTT. Together with reference TRBV30 and TRBJ1-5, the CDR3 gives the full variable domain: SQTIHQWPATLVQPVGSPLSLECTVEGTSNPNLYWYRQAAGRGLQLLFYSVGIGQISSEVPQNLSASRPQDRQFILSSKKLLLSDSGFYLCAWSADAGTRSNQPQHFGDGTRLSIL.